This T cell receptor beta chain is drawn from a study of response to subunit inactivated influenza vaccine. Findings of the study overall: T cells newly recruited by each seasonal influenza vaccination are few, the authors suggested.

The CDR3 loop spans 15 amino acids. Germline CDR1 and CDR2: LGHNA and YNFKEQ. The V end lost 3 bases, the J end lost 1 base, and 13 bases lay between the germline ends. TCRdb re-derived calls from the RT-PCR reads in MiXCR, one entry per CDR3 protein. Here the sample spans approximately 700,000 distinct CDR3 sequences, about a sixth being singletons. Concerning this clonotype itself: What it binds is not known.

The specimen comprised PBMCs from blood, sampled approximately 12 days after vaccination. The source of this sequence is a man between 50 and 59 years old who received an inactivated influenza vaccine. V usage is TRBV4-2 and J usage is TRBJ2-7; D not resolved. The CDR3: CASSQATGRSYEQYF. CDR3 DNA: TGTGCCAGCAGCCAGGCAACTGGTCGATCCTACGAGCAGTACTTC.